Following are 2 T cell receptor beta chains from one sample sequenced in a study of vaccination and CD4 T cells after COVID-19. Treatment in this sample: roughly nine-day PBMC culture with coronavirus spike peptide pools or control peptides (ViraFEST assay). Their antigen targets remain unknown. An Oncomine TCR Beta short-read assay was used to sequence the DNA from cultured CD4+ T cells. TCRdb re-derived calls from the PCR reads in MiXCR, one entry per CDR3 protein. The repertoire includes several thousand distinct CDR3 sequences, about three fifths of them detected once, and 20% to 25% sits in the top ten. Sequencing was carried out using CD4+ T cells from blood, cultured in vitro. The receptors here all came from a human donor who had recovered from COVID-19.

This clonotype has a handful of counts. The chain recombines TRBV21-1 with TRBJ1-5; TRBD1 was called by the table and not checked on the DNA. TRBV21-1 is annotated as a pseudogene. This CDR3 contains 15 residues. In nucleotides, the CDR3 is TGTGCCAGCAGCAAAGGTGGGGCTGGAAATCAGCCCCAGCATTTT. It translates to CASSKGGAGNQPQHF.

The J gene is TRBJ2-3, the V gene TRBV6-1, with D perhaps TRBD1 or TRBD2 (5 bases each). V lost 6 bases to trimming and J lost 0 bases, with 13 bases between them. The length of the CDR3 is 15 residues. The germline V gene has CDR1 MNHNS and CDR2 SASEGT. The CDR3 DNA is TGTGCCAGCAGCCCCTGGGGGAGTAGCACAGATACGCAGTATTTT. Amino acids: CASSPWGSSTDTQYF.